The clone carrying this T cell receptor (beta chain) was counted ten times or more. The data are from a study of T cells after yellow fever vaccination. TCRdb used MiXCR to reprocess the 5' RACE reads, holding one entry per CDR3 protein. The sample consists of about 400,000 distinct CDR3 sequences, around 6.5% of them appearing once. Sequencing was performed on PBMCs, taken 5 days after the yellow fever booster vaccination. The source is a man aged 25-45 years who received the YFV17D yellow fever vaccine.

For the CDR3, the DNA is TGTGCCAGCAGCCACCAAAACGGACAGTACGAGCAGTACTTC. Translated: CASSHQNGQYEQYF. The V and J genes are TRBV7-9 and TRBJ2-7; tentative D call: TRBD1 (6 bases). V was clipped by 5 bases and J by 4 bases, with 15 bases between them. CDR3 length: 14 residues. Germline-derived CDR1 and CDR2 are SEHNR and FQNEAQ (reference sequence).